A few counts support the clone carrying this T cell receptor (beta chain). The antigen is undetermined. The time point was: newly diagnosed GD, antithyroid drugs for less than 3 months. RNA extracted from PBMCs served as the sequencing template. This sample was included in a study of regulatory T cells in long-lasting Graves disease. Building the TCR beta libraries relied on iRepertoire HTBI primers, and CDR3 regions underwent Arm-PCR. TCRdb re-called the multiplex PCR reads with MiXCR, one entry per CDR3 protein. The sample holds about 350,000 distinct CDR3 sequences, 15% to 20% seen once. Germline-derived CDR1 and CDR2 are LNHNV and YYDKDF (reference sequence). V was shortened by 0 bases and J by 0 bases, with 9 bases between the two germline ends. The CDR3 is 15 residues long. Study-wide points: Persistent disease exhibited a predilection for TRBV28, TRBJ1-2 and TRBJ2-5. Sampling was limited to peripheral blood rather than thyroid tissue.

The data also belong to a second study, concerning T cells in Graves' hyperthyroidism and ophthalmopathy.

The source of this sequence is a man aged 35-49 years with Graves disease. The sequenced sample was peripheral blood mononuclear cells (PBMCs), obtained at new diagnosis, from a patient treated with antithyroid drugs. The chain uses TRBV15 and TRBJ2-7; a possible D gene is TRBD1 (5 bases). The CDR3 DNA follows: TGTGCCACCAGCAGAGAAGGGGATAGCTCCTACGAGCAGTACTTC. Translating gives CATSREGDSSYEQYF.